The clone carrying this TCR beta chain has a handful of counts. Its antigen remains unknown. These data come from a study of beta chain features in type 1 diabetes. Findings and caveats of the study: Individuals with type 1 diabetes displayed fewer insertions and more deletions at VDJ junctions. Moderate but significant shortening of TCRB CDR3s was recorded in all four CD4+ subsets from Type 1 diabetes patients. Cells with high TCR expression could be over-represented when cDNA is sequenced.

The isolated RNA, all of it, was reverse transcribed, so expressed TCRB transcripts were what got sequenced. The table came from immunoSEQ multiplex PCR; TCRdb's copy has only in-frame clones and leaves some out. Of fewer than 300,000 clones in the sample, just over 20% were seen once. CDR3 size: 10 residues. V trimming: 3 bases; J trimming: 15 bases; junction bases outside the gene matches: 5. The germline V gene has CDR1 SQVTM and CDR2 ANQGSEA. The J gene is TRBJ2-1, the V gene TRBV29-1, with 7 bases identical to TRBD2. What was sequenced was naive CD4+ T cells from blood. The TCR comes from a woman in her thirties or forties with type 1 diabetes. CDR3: CSVEGGSLFF. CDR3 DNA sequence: TGCAGCGTTGAGGGGGGGTCTCTGTTCTTC.